This entry lists 14 T cell receptor beta chains sequenced from one sample in a study of PD-L1 blockade in urothelial cancer. Clones were read by immunoSEQ multiplex PCR, and TCRdb kept only the in-frame ones, dropping some. The data hold approximately 32,000 clones, with approximately 82% observed a single time. The sample here was PBMCs, taken around atezolizumab (anti-PD-L1) treatment. These receptors came from a man between 60 and 75 years old with urothelial cancer.

This clone appeared a few times. J is TRBJ1-1 and V is TRBV5-6, with a tentative D call TRBD1 (6 bases). The CDR3 covers 15 residues. Trimming took 6 bases from V and 2 from J, leaving 17 bases between them. The germline V gene has CDR1 SGHDT and CDR2 YYEEEE. The DNA for the CDR3 is TGTGCCAGCAAAAGTCGTGGCAGGGGAAACACTGAAGCTTTCTTT. It translates to CASKSRGRGNTEAFF.

The chain joins TRBV5-4 to TRBJ1-1; D possibly corresponds to TRBD1 (5 bases). From germline, CDR1 is SGHNT and CDR2 YYREEE (reference sequence). The CDR3 spans 14 residues. Trimming left V 6 bases short and J 3 bases short, with 15 bases between. The CDR3 bases are TGTGCCAGCACCCCAAGGGGCAGAGACACTGAAGCTTTCTTT. Residues: CASTPRGRDTEAFF.

CDR3 sequence reads: CASRQGVTYEQYF. In DNA form, the CDR3 reads TGTGCTAGTCGACAAGGGGTTACCTACGAGCAGTACTTC. The rearrangement joins TRBV12-5 to TRBJ2-7; the D gene is possibly TRBD1 (5 bases). Between the trimmed V and J ends, which lost 8 bases and 2 bases, there was a span of 13 bases. The CDR3 length is 13 residues. Per the germline V gene, CDR1 is LGHNT and CDR2 is FRNRAP.

The rearrangement joins TRBV6-1 to TRBJ2-1; 8 bases are shared with TRBD2. V trimming: 1 base; J trimming: 8 bases; junction bases outside the gene matches: 10. The CDR3 covers 16 residues. Looked up from germline, CDR1 is MNHNS and CDR2 is SASEGT. CDR3 bases: TGTGCCAGCAGTGAAGGGGTAGCGGGATTTACGGATGAGCAGTTCTTC. Protein product: CASSEGVAGFTDEQFF.

The rearrangement uses TRBV30 and TRBJ2-4, with D possibly matching TRBD1 (6 bases). Trimming removed 0 bases at V and 0 bases at J, with 12 bases between. This CDR3 comprises 16 residues. Germline V gene lookup returns CDR1 GTSNPN and CDR2 SVGIG (reference sequence). CDR3 bases: TGTGCCTGGAGTGTAGGGGGACCACTAGCCAAAAACATTCAGTACTTC. Its translation: CAWSVGGPLAKNIQYF.

The chain carries TRBV4-1 and TRBJ1-2, with 8 bases identical to TRBD1. The ends lost 1 base at V and 4 bases at J; junction bases unmatched: 5. The CDR3 consists of 15 residues. CDR1 and CDR2 (germline): MGHRA, YSYEKL. The CDR3, as DNA: TGCGCCAGCAGCCAAGCAGGGGGCGCGGGCTATGGCTACACCTTC. It translates to CASSQAGGAGYGYTF.

The V call is TRBV9, the J call TRBJ2-7; perhaps TRBD1 as D (5 bases). The CDR3 runs to 15 residues. Germline CDR1 and CDR2: SGDLS and YYNGEE. Trimming left V 0 bases short and J 2 bases short, with 12 bases between. The CDR3 region has the DNA TGTGCCAGCAGCGTAGGCCCCAGGGAAGCCTACGAGCAGTACTTC. Translation: CASSVGPREAYEQYF.

This clone was picked up a small number of times. The chain has TRBV19 and TRBJ1-4; no firm D call. The CDR3 is 14 amino acids. V shed 6 bases and J shed 8 bases, with 16 bases lying between them. Germline CDR1 reads LNHDA; CDR2 reads SQIVND (reference sequence). The CDR3 region is CASRPGLREEKLFF. In nucleotides, the CDR3 is TGTGCCAGTAGGCCCGGACTCCGGGAGGAAAAACTGTTTTTT.

The DNA for the CDR3 is TGTGCCAGCAGCTCAACAGGGGCGGATCGAAACACCATATATTTT. This codes for CASSSTGADRNTIYF. V and J are TRBV7-9 and TRBJ1-3, with TRBD1 identical over 7 bases. The CDR3 is 15 residues long. CDR1 is SEHNR and CDR2 is FQNEAQ in the germline V gene (reference sequence). Trimming removed 4 bases from V and 5 bases from J; junction bases left unmatched: 8.

The V and J genes are TRBV11-2 and TRBJ1-1; no reliable D call. From germline, CDR1 is SGHAT and CDR2 FQNNGV. The CDR3 contains 13 residues. V gave up 4 bases and J gave up 3 bases, with 9 bases separating them. In DNA form, the CDR3 reads TGTGCCAGCAGCTCTCTGAGGTACACTGAAGCTTTCTTT. Translating it yields CASSSLRYTEAFF.

The chain employs TRBV2 and TRBJ2-2; D not resolved. Trimming shortened V by 10 bases and J by 1 base, and 13 bases separated the two germline ends. Per the germline V gene, CDR1 is SNHLY and CDR2 is FYNNEI. The CDR3 consists of 14 residues. In DNA form, the CDR3 reads TGTGCCACCGCTACTGGTTGGAACACCGGGGAGCTGTTTTTT. Protein sequence: CATATGWNTGELFF.

The V and J genes are TRBV4-2 and TRBJ1-2; D is unresolved. CDR3 size: 14 residues. The germline V and J ends were trimmed by 0 bases and 4 bases, with 9 bases remaining between them. CDR1 LGHNA and CDR2 YNFKEQ come from the germline V gene. CDR3 sequence: CASSQDLGGYGYTF. In DNA form, the CDR3 reads TGTGCCAGCAGCCAAGATCTCGGAGGCTATGGCTACACCTTC.

This clone was seen a handful of times. This chain connects TRBV4-1 to TRBJ1-2, with D tentatively TRBD1 (5 bases). Germline CDR1 is MGHRA and CDR2 is YSYEKL. This CDR3 spans 14 amino acids. Trimming cost V 4 bases and J 3 bases, with 12 bases left between them. CDR3 in amino acids: CASSRASGDYGYTF. As DNA, the CDR3 is TGCGCCAGCAGCCGCGCTTCGGGGGACTATGGCTACACCTTC.

This chain uses TRBV5-4 with TRBJ1-2; D might be TRBD1 (5 bases). V was trimmed by 2 bases and J by 1 base, leaving 12 bases between them. This CDR3 comprises 15 residues. CDR1 SGHNT and CDR2 YYREEE come from the germline V gene (reference sequence). CDR3 sequence: CASSLGEAYNYGYTF. The CDR3 DNA is TGTGCCAGCAGCTTAGGGGAGGCTTATAACTATGGCTACACCTTC.